The rows below give T cell receptor beta chains drawn from one sample of a study of T cell responses to AZD1222 COVID-19 vaccine. Only in-frame clones appear in the TCRdb table, and some are missing; sequencing was by immunoSEQ multiplex PCR. The profile covers about 110,000 clones, with around 95% appearing a single time and approximately 2.2% taken by the ten largest. The specimen comprised peripheral blood, sampled on day 0 of AZD1222 vaccination. The source of these receptors is an adult in good health. Both conserved end residues are part of each CDR3. A D gene is named only where the DNA matches it firmly. A row's size may be missing; if present it is once, few, many or a size class.

v_gene	j_gene	d_gene	abundance	CDR3aa	CDR3nt
TRBV5-1	TRBJ1-5	NA	NA	CASSLGRNDSQPQHF	TGCGCCAGCAGCTTAGGACGAAACGATAGTCAGCCCCAGCATTTT
TRBV11-3	TRBJ2-5	NA	NA	CASSFFTGQGEKETQYF	TGTGCCAGCAGCTTTTTCACGGGGCAGGGTGAGAAGGAGACCCAGTACTTC
TRBV28	TRBJ2-1	NA	NA	CASSLGAYAQFF	TGTGCCAGCAGCTTAGGGGCGTATGCGCAGTTCTTC
TRBV19	TRBJ2-7	TRBD2	NA	CASSMGLAVTYEQYF	TGTGCCAGTAGTATGGGACTAGCGGTAACCTACGAGCAGTACTTC
TRBV7-8	TRBJ1-5	TRBD1	NA	CASSGTLDRGRDQPQHF	TGTGCCAGCAGCGGCACCCTGGACAGGGGTCGGGATCAGCCCCAGCATTTT
TRBV7-2	TRBJ1-1	NA	once	CASSVGTGEAFF	TGTGCCAGCAGCGTAGGAACAGGGGAAGCTTTCTTT
TRBV27	TRBJ2-1	NA	NA	CASKRWDYNEQFF	TGTGCCAGCAAGAGGTGGGACTACAATGAGCAGTTCTTC
TRBV27	TRBJ2-2	TRBD1	NA	CASRSLTGVTGELFF	TGTGCCAGCCGTTCCTTAACAGGGGTCACCGGGGAGCTGTTTTTT
TRBV2	TRBJ2-7	TRBD1	NA	CASTLELDRRHEQYF	TGTGCCAGCACCCTCGAATTGGACAGGAGACACGAGCAGTACTTC
TRBV30	TRBJ1-1	NA	NA	CAWRGMQLNTEAFF	TGTGCCTGGCGGGGAATGCAACTCAACACTGAAGCTTTCTTT
TRBV11-2	TRBJ2-7	NA	NA	CASSFPGNSYEQYF	TGTGCCAGCAGCTTCCCGGGGAATTCCTACGAGCAGTACTTC
TRBV15	TRBJ1-3	NA	once	CATSRDRTRSGNTIYF	TGTGCCACCAGCAGAGATAGAACCCGCTCTGGAAACACCATATATTTT
TRBV10-2	TRBJ2-7	NA	NA	CASSESEGIFSYEQYF	TGCGCCAGCAGTGAGTCGGAGGGAATTTTCTCCTACGAGCAGTACTTC
TRBV6-6	TRBJ1-6	TRBD1	NA	CASSYRDRDGPLHF	TGTGCCAGCAGTTACCGGGACAGAGATGGTCCCCTCCACTTT
TRBV30	TRBJ2-7	NA	NA	CAWGSYEQYF	TGTGCCTGGGGTTCCTACGAGCAGTACTTC
TRBV2	TRBJ2-2	NA	NA	CASSGDATVGELFF	TGTGCCAGCAGTGGGGACGCCACCGTGGGGGAGCTGTTTTTT
TRBV5-1	TRBJ1-4	TRBD1	NA	CASSFTGAIVTNEKLFF	TGCGCCAGCAGCTTTACAGGGGCTATTGTAACTAATGAAAAACTGTTTTTT
TRBV19	TRBJ2-7	NA	NA	CASSPSGVEQYF	TGTGCCAGTAGCCCCTCGGGGGTCGAGCAGTACTTC
TRBV5-6	TRBJ1-1	NA	NA	CASSLGQWGLNTEAFF	TGTGCCAGCAGCTTGGGACAGTGGGGGCTGAACACTGAAGCTTTCTTT
TRBV6-2/TRBV6-3	TRBJ1-1	NA	once	CASSYGGGNTEAFF	TGTGCCAGCAGTTATGGGGGAGGGAACACTGAAGCTTTCTTT
TRBV2	TRBJ1-1	TRBD1	NA	CASSFNRGGYTEAFF	TGTGCCAGCAGCTTCAACAGGGGCGGGTACACTGAAGCTTTCTTT
TRBV18	TRBJ1-4	NA	NA	CASSPLSGSTNEKLFF	TGTGCCAGCTCACCACTTTCTGGTTCAACTAATGAAAAACTGTTTTTT
TRBV5-4	TRBJ2-7	NA	NA	CASSSGGDSSYEQYF	TGTGCCAGCAGTTCGGGGGGGGACAGCTCCTACGAGCAGTACTTC
TRBV9	TRBJ1-6	NA	NA	CASSLGENSPLHF	TGTGCCAGCAGCTTAGGGGAGAATTCACCCCTCCACTTT
TRBV15	TRBJ2-3	TRBD1	NA	CATSRGQGDSDTQYF	TGTGCCACCAGCAGGGGACAGGGGGACTCAGATACGCAGTATTTT
TRBV19	TRBJ2-7	NA	NA	CASRDQGAREYEQYF	TGTGCCAGTAGAGATCAGGGCGCACGTGAGTACGAGCAGTACTTC
TRBV30	TRBJ1-5	NA	NA	CAWRATSSGPQHF	TGTGCCTGGAGAGCCACCAGTTCGGGGCCCCAGCATTTT
TRBV28	TRBJ2-5	TRBD2	NA	CASRLGGSQETQYF	TGTGCCAGCAGGCTCGGGGGGTCCCAAGAGACCCAGTACTTC
TRBV29-1	TRBJ1-1	NA	NA	CSVERAGPGAFF	TGCAGCGTTGAACGGGCCGGTCCTGGGGCTTTCTTT
TRBV7-8	TRBJ2-7	NA	NA	CASSLVRGTGYEQYF	TGTGCCAGCAGCTTAGTACGGGGGACGGGATACGAGCAGTACTTC
TRBV10-3	TRBJ2-1	NA	NA	CAISDPDRNNEQFF	TGTGCCATCAGTGACCCGGACAGAAACAATGAGCAGTTCTTC
TRBV28	TRBJ1-5	NA	NA	CASTTLGGANQPQHF	TGTGCCAGCACCACCCTCGGTGGCGCCAATCAGCCCCAGCATTTT
TRBV7-2	TRBJ1-1	NA	NA	CASSLVKGTEAFF	TGTGCCAGCAGCTTAGTTAAGGGCACTGAAGCTTTCTTT
TRBV5-1	TRBJ1-2	TRBD1	NA	CASSLNIRGSYGYTF	TGCGCCAGCAGCCTCAATATCAGGGGGTCCTATGGCTACACCTTC
TRBV15	TRBJ2-5	NA	NA	CATSGNGLRETQYF	TGTGCCACCAGCGGTAATGGACTCCGCGAGACCCAGTACTTC
TRBV4-1	TRBJ2-7	TRBD2	once	CASSPSTGTSGLYEQYF	TGCGCCAGCAGCCCGTCCACCGGGACTAGCGGGTTGTACGAGCAGTACTTC
TRBV30	TRBJ1-2	TRBD1	once	CAWTTPGGAYGYTF	TGTGCCTGGACTACCCCAGGGGGAGCCTATGGCTACACCTTC
TRBV27	TRBJ1-5	TRBD1	NA	CASSMGQGNQPQHF	TGTGCCAGCAGTATGGGACAGGGCAATCAGCCCCAGCATTTT
TRBV5-4	TRBJ1-2	TRBD1	few	CASSPQDRPFYGYTF	TGTGCCAGCAGCCCGCAGGACAGGCCTTTCTATGGCTACACCTTC
TRBV13	TRBJ2-2	NA	NA	CASSLSALASTGELFF	TGTGCCAGCAGCTTATCGGCACTAGCCTCTACCGGGGAGCTGTTTTTT
TRBV2	TRBJ2-5	NA	NA	CASSVEAQGPVETQYF	TGTGCCAGCAGTGTTGAGGCACAGGGTCCGGTGGAGACCCAGTACTTC
TRBV27	TRBJ1-4	TRBD1	NA	CASTRGGKANEKLFF	TGTGCCAGCACCAGGGGGGGGAAAGCAAATGAAAAACTGTTTTTT
TRBV7-2	TRBJ2-2	TRBD2	NA	CASSSGGLAGGAGELFF	TGTGCCAGCAGCTCAGGCGGACTAGCGGGGGGAGCCGGGGAGCTGTTTTTT
TRBV11-1	TRBJ2-7	NA	NA	CASSPGVGQTYEQYF	TGTGCCAGCAGCCCAGGGGTTGGACAGACCTACGAGCAGTACTTC
TRBV5-1	TRBJ1-1	NA	NA	CASSGRDNMNTEAFF	TGCGCCAGCAGCGGAAGGGACAACATGAACACTGAAGCTTTCTTT
TRBV6-2/TRBV6-3	TRBJ1-1	NA	few	CASSYAENTEAFF	TGTGCCAGCAGTTACGCAGAGAACACTGAAGCTTTCTTT
TRBV11-1	TRBJ1-1	TRBD1	NA	CASSWTGQRTEAFF	TGTGCCAGCAGCTGGACAGGTCAGCGTACTGAAGCTTTCTTT
TRBV6-5	TRBJ1-3	NA	NA	CASLEPGNTIYF	TGTGCCAGCCTCGAGCCAGGAAACACCATATATTTT
TRBV15	TRBJ2-1	TRBD1	NA	CATSRAPRTGEDNEQFF	TGTGCCACCAGCAGAGCCCCCCGGACAGGGGAGGACAATGAGCAGTTCTTC
TRBV28	TRBJ1-6	NA	NA	CASAAPSEGLSPLHF	TGTGCCAGCGCCGCACCATCTGAGGGCCTTTCACCCCTCCACTTT
TRBV7-2	TRBJ1-2	TRBD1	NA	CASSFAPGQNYGYTF	TGTGCCAGCAGCTTTGCCCCGGGACAGAACTATGGCTACACCTTC
TRBV9	TRBJ2-7	NA	once	CASSSSGDTDEQYF	TGTGCCAGCAGCTCTAGTGGGGACACCGACGAGCAGTACTTC
TRBV19	TRBJ2-7	NA	NA	CASSMSGEFDEQYF	TGTGCCAGTAGTATGTCAGGGGAGTTCGACGAGCAGTACTTC
TRBV18	TRBJ2-7	TRBD1	NA	CASSPPGQVSYEQYF	TGTGCCAGCTCACCCCCGGGACAGGTCTCCTACGAGCAGTACTTC
TRBV7-9	TRBJ1-3	NA	NA	CASSEGTNRNTIYF	TGTGCCAGCAGCGAGGGGACCAACCGAAACACCATATATTTT
TRBV11-1	TRBJ2-3	NA	NA	CASSSGSDTQYF	TGTGCCAGCAGCTCAGGCTCAGATACGCAGTATTTT
TRBV5-1	TRBJ2-3	NA	NA	CASSYTITDTQYF	TGCGCCAGCAGCTATACAATCACAGATACGCAGTATTTT
TRBV5-4	TRBJ1-2	TRBD1	NA	CASSLAGTGNLVGYTF	TGTGCCAGCAGCTTGGCAGGGACAGGGAATTTGGTTGGCTACACCTTC